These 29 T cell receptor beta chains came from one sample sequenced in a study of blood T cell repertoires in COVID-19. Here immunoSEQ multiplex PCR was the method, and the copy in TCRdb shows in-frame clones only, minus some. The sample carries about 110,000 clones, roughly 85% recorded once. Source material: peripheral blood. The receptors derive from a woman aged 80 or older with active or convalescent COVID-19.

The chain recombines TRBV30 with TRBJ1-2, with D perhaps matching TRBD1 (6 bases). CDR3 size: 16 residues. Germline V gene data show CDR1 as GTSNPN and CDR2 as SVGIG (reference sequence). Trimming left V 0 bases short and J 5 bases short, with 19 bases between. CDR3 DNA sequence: TGTGCCTGGAGTGTACCAGGGGCAGCGGGAAATTATGGCTACACCTTC. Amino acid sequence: CAWSVPGAAGNYGYTF.

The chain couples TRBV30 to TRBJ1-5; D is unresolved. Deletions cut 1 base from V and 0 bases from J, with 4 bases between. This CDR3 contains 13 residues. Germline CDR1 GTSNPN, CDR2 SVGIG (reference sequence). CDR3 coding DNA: TGTGCCTGGAGTGCGGGTAGCAATCAGCCCCAGCATTTT. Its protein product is CAWSAGSNQPQHF.

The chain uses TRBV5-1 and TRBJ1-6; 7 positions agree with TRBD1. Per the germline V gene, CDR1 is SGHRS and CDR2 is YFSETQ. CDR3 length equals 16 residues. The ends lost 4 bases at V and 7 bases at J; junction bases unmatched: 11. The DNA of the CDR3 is TGCGCCAGCAGCCTCACAGGGGAAGTTGGGAATTCACCCCTCCACTTT. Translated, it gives CASSLTGEVGNSPLHF.

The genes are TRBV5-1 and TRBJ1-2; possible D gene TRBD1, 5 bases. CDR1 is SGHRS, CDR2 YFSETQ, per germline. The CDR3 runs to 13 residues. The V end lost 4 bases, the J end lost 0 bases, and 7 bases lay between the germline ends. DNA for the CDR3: TGCGCCAGCAGCGAACAGGCTAACTATGGCTACACCTTC. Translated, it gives CASSEQANYGYTF.

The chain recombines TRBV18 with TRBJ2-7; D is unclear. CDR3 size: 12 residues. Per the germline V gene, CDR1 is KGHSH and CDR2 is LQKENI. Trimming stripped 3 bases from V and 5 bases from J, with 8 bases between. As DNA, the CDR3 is TGTGCCAGCTCACCTATGGGCCACGAGCAGTACTTC. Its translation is CASSPMGHEQYF.

DNA for the CDR3: TGCGCCAGCAGCCAAATAGCTCTTGGCTCAACTAATGAAAAACTGTTTTTT. It codes for CASSQIALGSTNEKLFF. The chain recombines TRBV4-3 with TRBJ1-4; D is unclear. Germline CDR1 and CDR2: LGHNA and YSLEER. The CDR3 contains 17 residues. V was clipped by 2 bases and J by 0 bases, with 13 bases between them.

CDR3 DNA: TGTGCCAGCAGACTCCGAGGACAGGGGGCTAAAGATACGCAGTATTTT. As protein: CASRLRGQGAKDTQYF. The chain is built from TRBV7-9 and TRBJ2-3, with 11 bases that match TRBD1. Looked up from germline, CDR1 is SEHNR and CDR2 is FQNEAQ (reference sequence). J lost 5 bases, V lost 6 bases, and 10 bases had no gene match. There are 16 residues in the CDR3.

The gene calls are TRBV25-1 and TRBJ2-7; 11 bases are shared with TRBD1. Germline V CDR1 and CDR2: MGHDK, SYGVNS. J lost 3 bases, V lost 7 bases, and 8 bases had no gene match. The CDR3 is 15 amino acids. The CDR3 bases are TGTGCCAGCACCGGACAGGGGGCAGCGTACTACGAGCAGTACTTC. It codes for CASTGQGAAYYEQYF.

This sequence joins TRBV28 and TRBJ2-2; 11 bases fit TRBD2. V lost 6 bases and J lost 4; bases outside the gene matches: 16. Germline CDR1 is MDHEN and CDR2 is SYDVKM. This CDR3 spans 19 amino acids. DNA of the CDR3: TGTGCCAGCAGCTTAGGACTAGCGGGTTTTCGTTTACGCACCGGGGAGCTGTTTTTT. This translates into CASSLGLAGFRLRTGELFF.

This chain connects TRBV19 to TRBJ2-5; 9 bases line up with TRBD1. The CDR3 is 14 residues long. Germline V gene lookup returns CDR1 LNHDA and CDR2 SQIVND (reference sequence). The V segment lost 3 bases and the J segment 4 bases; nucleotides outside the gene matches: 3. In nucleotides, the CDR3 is TGTGCCAGTAGTATTACAGGGGGCGGAGAGACCCAGTACTTC. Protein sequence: CASSITGGGETQYF.

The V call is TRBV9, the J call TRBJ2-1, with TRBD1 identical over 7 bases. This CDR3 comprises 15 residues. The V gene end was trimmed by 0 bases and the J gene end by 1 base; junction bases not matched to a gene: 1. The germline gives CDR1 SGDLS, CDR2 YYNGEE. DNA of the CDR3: TGTGCCAGCAGCGTAGTACAGGGGTCCTACAATGAGCAGTTCTTC. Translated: CASSVVQGSYNEQFF.

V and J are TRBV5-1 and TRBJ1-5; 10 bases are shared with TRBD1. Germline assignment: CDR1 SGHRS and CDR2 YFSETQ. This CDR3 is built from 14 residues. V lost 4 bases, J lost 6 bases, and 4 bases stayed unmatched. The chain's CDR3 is CASSPGTGVQPQHF. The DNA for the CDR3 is TGCGCCAGCAGCCCCGGGACAGGGGTTCAGCCCCAGCATTTT.

CDR3 DNA sequence: TGTGCCTGGAGTACCGGTACTGGGGCCAACGTCCTGACTTTC. Translating gives CAWSTGTGANVLTF. The chain is built from TRBV30 and TRBJ2-6; D is uncertain. The CDR3 sequence is 14 residues long. Trimming left V 2 bases short and J 2 bases short, with 7 bases between. Germline V gives CDR1 GTSNPN, CDR2 SVGIG (reference sequence).

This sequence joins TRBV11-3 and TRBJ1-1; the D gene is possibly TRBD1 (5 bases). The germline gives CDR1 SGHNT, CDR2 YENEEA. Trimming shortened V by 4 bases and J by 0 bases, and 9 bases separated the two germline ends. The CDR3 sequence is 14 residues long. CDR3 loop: CASSSDSMNTEAFF. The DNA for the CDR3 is TGTGCCAGCAGCTCCGACAGTATGAACACTGAAGCTTTCTTT.

The DNA of the CDR3 is TGTGCCAGCAGCGCGGGGGCCCTCCAAGAGACCCAGTACTTC. Amino acids: CASSAGALQETQYF. The chain carries TRBV6-1 and TRBJ2-5, with D possibly TRBD2 on 7 matching bases. Germline V CDR1 and CDR2: MNHNS, SASEGT. The germline V and J ends were trimmed by 6 bases and 1 base, with 12 bases remaining between them. The CDR3 runs 14 residues.

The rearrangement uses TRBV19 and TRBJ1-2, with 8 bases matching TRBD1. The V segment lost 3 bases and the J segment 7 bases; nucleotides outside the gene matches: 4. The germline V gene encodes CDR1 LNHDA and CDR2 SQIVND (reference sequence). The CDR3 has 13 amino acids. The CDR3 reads CASSIQGAPGYTF. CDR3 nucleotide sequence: TGTGCCAGTAGTATCCAGGGGGCGCCTGGCTACACCTTC.

CDR3 DNA sequence: TGCGCCAGCAGCTTGGCCCGGGAGCCCTTCCAAGAGACCCAGTACTTC. This translates into CASSLAREPFQETQYF. V is TRBV5-1 and J is TRBJ2-5; D possibly corresponds to TRBD2 (6 bases). This CDR3 spans 16 amino acids. With 0 bases removed from V and 1 base from J, the gap between germline ends came to 13 bases. The germline V gene encodes CDR1 SGHRS and CDR2 YFSETQ.

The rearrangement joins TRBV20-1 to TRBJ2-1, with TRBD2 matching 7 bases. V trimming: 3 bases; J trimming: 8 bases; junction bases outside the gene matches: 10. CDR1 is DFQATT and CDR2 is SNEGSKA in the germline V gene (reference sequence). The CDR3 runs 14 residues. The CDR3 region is CSASAGEGLHEQFF. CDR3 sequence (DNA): TGCAGTGCTAGTGCGGGGGAAGGTCTCCATGAGCAGTTCTTC.

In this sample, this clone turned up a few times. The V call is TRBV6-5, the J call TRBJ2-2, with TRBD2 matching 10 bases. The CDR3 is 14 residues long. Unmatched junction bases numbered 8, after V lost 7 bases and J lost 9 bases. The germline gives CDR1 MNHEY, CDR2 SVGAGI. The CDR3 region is CASKPSGSRRELFF. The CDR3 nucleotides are TGTGCCAGCAAGCCTAGCGGGAGTCGTAGGGAGCTGTTTTTT.

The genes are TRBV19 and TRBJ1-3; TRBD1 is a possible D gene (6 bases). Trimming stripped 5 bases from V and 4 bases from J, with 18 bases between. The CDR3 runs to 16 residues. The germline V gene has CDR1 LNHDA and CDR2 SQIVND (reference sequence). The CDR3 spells CASSVTGQGLGNTIYF. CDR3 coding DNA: TGTGCCAGTAGTGTGACAGGTCAAGGGCTCGGAAACACCATATATTTT. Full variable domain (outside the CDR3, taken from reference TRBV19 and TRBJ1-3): DGGITQSPKYLFRKEGQNVTLSCEQNLNHDAMYWYRQDPGQGLRLIYYSQIVNDFQKGDIAEGYSVSREKKESFPLTVTSAQKNPTAFYLCASSVTGQGLGNTIYFGEGSWLTVV.

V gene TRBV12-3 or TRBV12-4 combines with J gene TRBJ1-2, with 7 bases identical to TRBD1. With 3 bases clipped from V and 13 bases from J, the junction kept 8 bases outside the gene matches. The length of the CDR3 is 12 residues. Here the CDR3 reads CASSFWTGIVTF. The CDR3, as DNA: TGTGCCAGCAGTTTTTGGACAGGCATCGTCACCTTC.

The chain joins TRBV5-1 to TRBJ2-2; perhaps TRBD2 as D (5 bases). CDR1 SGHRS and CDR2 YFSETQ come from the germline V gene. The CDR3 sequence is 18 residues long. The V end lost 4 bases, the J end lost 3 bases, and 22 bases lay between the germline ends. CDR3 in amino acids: CASSLLGLAGEHTGELFF. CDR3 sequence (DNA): TGCGCCAGCAGCCTTCTGGGGTTGGCGGGCGAACACACCGGGGAGCTGTTTTTT.

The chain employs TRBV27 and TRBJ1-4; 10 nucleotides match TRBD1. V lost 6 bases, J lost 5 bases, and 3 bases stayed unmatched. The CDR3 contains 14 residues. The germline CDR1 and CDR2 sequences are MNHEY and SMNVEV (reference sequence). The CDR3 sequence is CASSGTGENEKLFF. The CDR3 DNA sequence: TGTGCCAGCAGCGGGACAGGGGAAAATGAAAAACTGTTTTTT.

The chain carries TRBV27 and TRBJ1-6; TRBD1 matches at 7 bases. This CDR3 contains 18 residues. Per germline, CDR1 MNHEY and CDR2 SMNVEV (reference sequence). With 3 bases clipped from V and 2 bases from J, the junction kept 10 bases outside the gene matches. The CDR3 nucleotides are TGTGCCAGCAGTTTTGCCTGGCAGGGGGTCCCCTATAATTCACCCCTCCACTTT. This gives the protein CASSFAWQGVPYNSPLHF.

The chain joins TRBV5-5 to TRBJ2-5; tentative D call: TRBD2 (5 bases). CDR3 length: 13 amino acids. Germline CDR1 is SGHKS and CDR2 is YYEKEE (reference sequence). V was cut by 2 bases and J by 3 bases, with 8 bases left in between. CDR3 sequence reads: CASSFLREETQYF. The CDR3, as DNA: TGTGCCAGCAGCTTCCTGAGGGAAGAGACCCAGTACTTC.

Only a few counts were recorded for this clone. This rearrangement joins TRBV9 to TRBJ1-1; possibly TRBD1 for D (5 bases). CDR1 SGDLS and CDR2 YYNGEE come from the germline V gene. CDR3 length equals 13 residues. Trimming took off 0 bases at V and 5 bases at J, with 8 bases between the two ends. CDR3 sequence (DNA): TGTGCCAGCAGCGTAGATGGGGGGACTGAAGCTTTCTTT. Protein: CASSVDGGTEAFF.

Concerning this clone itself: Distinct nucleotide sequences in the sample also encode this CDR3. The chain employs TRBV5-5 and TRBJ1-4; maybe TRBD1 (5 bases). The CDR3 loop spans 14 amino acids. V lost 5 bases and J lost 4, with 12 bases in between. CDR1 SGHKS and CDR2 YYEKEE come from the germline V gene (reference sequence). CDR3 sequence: CASRRTTNNEKLFF. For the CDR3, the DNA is TGTGCCAGCAGACGGACAACCAATAATGAAAAACTGTTTTTT.

The chain's CDR3 is CASSFRGRGTEAFF. In DNA, the CDR3 is TGTGCCAGCAGTTTCAGGGGGCGGGGCACTGAAGCTTTCTTT. The V gene is TRBV27, the J gene TRBJ1-1; 8 bases map to TRBD1. Germline lookup yields CDR1 MNHEY and CDR2 SMNVEV (reference sequence). The CDR3 length is 14 residues. Trimming took 3 bases from V and 4 from J; bases not matched to a gene: 4.

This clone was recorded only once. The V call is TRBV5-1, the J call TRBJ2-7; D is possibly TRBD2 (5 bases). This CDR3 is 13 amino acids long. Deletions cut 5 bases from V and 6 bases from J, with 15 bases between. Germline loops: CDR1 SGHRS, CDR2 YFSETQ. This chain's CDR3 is CASRDLGGAEQYF. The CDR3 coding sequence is TGCGCCAGCAGGGACCTCGGAGGAGCCGAGCAGTACTTC. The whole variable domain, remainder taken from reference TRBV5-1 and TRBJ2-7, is KAGVTQTPRYLIKTRGQQVTLSCSPISGHRSVSWYQQTPGQGLQFLFEYFSETQRNKGNFPGRFSGRQFSNSRSEMNVSTLELGDSALYLCASRDLGGAEQYFGPGTRLTVT.